This TCR beta chain was retrieved from a study of cytomegalovirus exposure and HLA in healthy donors. This clone was found a few times. With 60 Vbeta and 13 Jbeta primers, the PCR was carried out. Assay used: immunoSEQ multiplex PCR; TCRdb lists only in-frame clones, some missing. This sample has about 200,000 clones, with over 75% found just once. V lost 4 bases, J lost 3 bases, and 2 bases stayed unmatched. CDR1 SGHAT and CDR2 FQNNGV come from the germline V gene. The CDR3 extends over 14 amino acids. The genes are TRBV11-2 and TRBJ2-5; 10 bases are shared with TRBD2. Sequences were obtained from PBMCs. This receptor was taken from a man aged 18 to 29 in good health and CMV-seronegative. The CDR3 reads CASSSSGRKETQYF. The CDR3 nucleotides are TGTGCCAGCAGCTCTAGCGGGAGAAAAGAGACCCAGTACTTC.